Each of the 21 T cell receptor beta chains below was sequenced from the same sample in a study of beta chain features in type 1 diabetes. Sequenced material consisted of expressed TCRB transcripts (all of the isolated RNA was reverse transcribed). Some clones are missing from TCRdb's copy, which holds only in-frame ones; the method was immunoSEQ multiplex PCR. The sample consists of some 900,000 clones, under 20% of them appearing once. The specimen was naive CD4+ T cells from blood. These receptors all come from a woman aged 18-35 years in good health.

CDR3 protein: CASSLGQGMAEAFF. The CDR3 DNA is TGTGCCAGCAGCTTAGGACAGGGTATGGCTGAAGCTTTCTTT. This rearrangement joins TRBV7-9 to TRBJ1-1; TRBD1 aligns across 7 bases. Germline V gives CDR1 SEHNR, CDR2 FQNEAQ (reference sequence). This CDR3 is built from 14 residues. V shed 1 base and J 6 bases; nucleotides not matched to a gene: 5.

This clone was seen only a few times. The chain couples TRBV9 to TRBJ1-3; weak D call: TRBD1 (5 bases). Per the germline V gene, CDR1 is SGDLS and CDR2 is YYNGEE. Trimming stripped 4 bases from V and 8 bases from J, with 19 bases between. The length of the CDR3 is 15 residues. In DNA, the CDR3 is TGTGCCAGCAGCAATGGAGGATTTGGGGCGGACACCATATATTTT. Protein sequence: CASSNGGFGADTIYF. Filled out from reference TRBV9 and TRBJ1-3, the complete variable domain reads DSGVTQTPKHLITATGQRVTLRCSPRSGDLSVYWYQQSLDQGLQFLIQYYNGEERAKGNILERFSAQQFPDLHSELNLSSLELGDSALYFCASSNGGFGADTIYFGEGSWLTVV.

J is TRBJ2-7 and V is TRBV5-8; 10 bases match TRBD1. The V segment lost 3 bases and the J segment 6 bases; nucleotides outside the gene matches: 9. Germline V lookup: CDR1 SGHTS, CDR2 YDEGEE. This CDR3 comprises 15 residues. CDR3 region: CASSYRDRGVFEQYF. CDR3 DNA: TGTGCCAGCAGCTATAGGGACAGGGGCGTCTTCGAGCAGTACTTC.

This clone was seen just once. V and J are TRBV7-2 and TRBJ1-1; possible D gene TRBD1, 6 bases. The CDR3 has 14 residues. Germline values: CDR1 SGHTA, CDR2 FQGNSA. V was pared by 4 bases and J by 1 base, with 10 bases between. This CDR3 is CASSSRGGNTEAFF. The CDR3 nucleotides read TGTGCCAGCAGCTCAAGAGGGGGGAACACTGAAGCTTTCTTT.

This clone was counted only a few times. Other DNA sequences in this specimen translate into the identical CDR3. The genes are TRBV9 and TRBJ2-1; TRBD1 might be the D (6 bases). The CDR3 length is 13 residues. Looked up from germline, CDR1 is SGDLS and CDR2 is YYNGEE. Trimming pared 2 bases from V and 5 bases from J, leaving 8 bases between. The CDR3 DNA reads TGTGCCAGCAGCGTTGGACAGAACAATGAGCAGTTCTTC. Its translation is CASSVGQNNEQFF.

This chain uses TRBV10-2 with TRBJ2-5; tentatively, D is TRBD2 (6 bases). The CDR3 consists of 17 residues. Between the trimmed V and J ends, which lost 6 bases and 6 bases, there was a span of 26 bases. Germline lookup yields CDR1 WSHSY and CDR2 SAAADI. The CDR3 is CASRSMRLGAGGQTQYF. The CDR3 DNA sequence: TGCGCCAGCAGGTCCATGAGACTAGGGGCTGGTGGACAGACCCAGTACTTC.

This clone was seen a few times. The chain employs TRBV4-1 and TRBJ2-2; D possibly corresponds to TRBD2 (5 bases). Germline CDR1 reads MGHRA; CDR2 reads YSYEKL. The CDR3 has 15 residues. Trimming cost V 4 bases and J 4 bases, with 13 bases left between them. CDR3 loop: CASSPAGLRTGELFF. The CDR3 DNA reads TGCGCCAGCAGCCCAGCCGGACTTCGCACCGGGGAGCTGTTTTTT.

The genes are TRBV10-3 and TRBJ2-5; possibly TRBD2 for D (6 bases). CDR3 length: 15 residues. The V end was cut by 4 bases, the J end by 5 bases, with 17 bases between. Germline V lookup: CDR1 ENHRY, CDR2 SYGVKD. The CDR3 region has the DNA TGTGCCATCAGTGGGAAGGAGGGGATACGGGAGACCCAGTACTTC. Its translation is CAISGKEGIRETQYF.

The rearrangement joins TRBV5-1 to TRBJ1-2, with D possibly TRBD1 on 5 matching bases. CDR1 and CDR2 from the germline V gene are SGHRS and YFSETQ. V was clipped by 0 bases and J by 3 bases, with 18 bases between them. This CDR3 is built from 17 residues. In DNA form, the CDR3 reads TGCGCCAGCAGCTTGGTGACTGGGGACCGGGGTGACTATGGCTACACCTTC. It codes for CASSLVTGDRGDYGYTF.

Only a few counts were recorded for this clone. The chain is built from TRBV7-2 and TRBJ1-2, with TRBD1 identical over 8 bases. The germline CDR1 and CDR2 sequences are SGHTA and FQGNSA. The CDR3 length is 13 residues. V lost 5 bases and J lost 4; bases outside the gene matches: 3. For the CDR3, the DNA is TGTGCCAGCAGCGTACAGGGGGGCTATGGCTACACCTTC. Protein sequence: CASSVQGGYGYTF.

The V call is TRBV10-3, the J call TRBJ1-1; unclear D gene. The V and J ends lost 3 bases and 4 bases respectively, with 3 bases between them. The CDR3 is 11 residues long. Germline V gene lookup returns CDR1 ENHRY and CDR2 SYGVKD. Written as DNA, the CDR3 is TGTGCCATCAGTGACATCACTGAAGCTTTCTTT. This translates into CAISDITEAFF.

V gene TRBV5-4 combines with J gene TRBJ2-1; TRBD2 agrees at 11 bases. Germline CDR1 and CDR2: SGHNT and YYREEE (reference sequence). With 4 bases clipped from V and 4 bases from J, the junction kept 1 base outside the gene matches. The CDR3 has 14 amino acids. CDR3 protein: CASSGTSGYNEQFF. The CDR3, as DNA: TGTGCCAGCAGCGGGACTAGCGGTTACAATGAGCAGTTCTTC.

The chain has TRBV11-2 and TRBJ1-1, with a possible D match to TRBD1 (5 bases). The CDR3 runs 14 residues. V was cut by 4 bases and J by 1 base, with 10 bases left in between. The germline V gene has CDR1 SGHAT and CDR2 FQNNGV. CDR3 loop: CASSSATANTEAFF. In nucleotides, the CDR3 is TGTGCCAGCAGCTCCGCGACAGCGAACACTGAAGCTTTCTTT.

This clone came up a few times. The CDR3 sequence is CASSVAAGTGETQYF. DNA of the CDR3: TGTGCCAGCAGCGTAGCTGCGGGTACGGGAGAGACCCAGTACTTC. The chain combines TRBV9 with TRBJ2-5; the D gene is possibly TRBD2 (5 bases). The CDR3 spans 15 residues. Germline CDR1 SGDLS, CDR2 YYNGEE. The V end lost 0 bases, the J end lost 4 bases, and 13 bases lay between the germline ends.

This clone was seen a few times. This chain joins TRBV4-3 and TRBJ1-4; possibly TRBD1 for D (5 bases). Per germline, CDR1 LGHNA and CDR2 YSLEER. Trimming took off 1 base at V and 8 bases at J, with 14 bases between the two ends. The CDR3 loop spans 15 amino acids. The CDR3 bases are TGCGCCAGCAGCCAAGTAGGGGCGTTGGAGGAAAAACTGTTTTTT. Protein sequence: CASSQVGALEEKLFF.

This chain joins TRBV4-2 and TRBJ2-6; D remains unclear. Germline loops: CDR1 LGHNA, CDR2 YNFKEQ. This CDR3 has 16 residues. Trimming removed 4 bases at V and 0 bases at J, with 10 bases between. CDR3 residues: CASSPLGVSGANVLTF. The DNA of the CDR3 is TGTGCCAGCAGCCCCTTAGGAGTCTCTGGGGCCAACGTCCTGACTTTC.

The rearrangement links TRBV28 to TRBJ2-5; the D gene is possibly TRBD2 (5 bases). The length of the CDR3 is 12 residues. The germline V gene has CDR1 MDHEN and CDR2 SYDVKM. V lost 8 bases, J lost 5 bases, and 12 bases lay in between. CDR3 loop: CASGSAAETQYF. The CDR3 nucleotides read TGTGCCAGCGGGAGCGCCGCGGAGACCCAGTACTTC.

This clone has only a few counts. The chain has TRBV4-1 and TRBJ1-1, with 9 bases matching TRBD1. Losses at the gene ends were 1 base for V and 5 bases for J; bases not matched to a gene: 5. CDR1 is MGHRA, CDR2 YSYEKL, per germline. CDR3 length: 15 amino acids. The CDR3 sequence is CASSQVGTGNTEAFF. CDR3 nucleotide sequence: TGCGCCAGCAGCCAAGTAGGGACAGGGAATACTGAAGCTTTCTTT.

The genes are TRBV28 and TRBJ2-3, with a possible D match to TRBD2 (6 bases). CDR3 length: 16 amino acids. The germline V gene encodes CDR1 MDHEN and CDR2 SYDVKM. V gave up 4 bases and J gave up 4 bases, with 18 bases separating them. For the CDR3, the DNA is TGTGCCAGCAGTTCCACCGGGACTCCCCCACCAGATACGCAGTATTTT. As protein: CASSSTGTPPPDTQYF.

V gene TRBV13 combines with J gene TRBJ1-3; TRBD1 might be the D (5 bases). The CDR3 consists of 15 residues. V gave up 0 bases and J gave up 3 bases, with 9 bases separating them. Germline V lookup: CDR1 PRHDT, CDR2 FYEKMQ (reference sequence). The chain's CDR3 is CASSLGHGGGNTIYF. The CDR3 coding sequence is TGTGCCAGCAGCTTAGGTCACGGGGGTGGAAACACCATATATTTT. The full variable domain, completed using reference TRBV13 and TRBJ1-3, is AAGVIQSPRHLIKEKRETATLKCYPIPRHDTVYWYQQGPGQDPQFLISFYEKMQSDKGSIPDRFSAQQFSDYHSELNMSSLELGDSALYFCASSLGHGGGNTIYFGEGSWLTVV.

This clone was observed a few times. CDR3 coding DNA: TGTGCCAGCGGGCGGTCTCCACAAGCGGGATCCCTTGGGAGGATGTACGAGCAGTACTTC. Amino acids: CASGRSPQAGSLGRMYEQYF. The V call is TRBV2, the J call TRBJ2-7; 7 bases agree with TRBD2. From germline, CDR1 is SNHLY and CDR2 FYNNEI. The CDR3 has 20 amino acids. With 8 bases clipped from V and 4 bases from J, the junction kept 29 bases outside the gene matches.